The entry that follows covers one TCR beta chain sequence. Its antigen is not identified. Healthy bone marrow donors made up the donor group. Amplification used 60 Vbeta primers and 13 Jbeta primers. Data came from immunoSEQ multiplex PCR; TCRdb stores just in-frame clones and leaves some out. The repertoire holds 90,000 to 150,000 clones, with about 9.4% as singletons. The CDR3 totals 14 residues. Germline trimming cut 5 bases from V and 6 bases from J; bases unmatched to any gene: 7. CDR1 and CDR2 (germline): SEHNR, FQNEAQ (reference sequence). The data originate from a study of cytomegalovirus exposure and HLA in healthy donors. Findings of the study overall: Most subjects' HLA-A and HLA-B alleles were reportedly predicted from TCR beta sequences. Researchers left out some V segments, among them TRBV6-2 and TRBV6-3, as indistinguishable.

The TCR was taken from a woman aged 35 to 49 in good health and CMV-seropositive. The sample was PBMCs. The chain employs TRBV7-9 and TRBJ1-2; 9 bases map to TRBD1. The CDR3 sequence is CASSTGTGPHGYTF. In DNA form, the CDR3 reads TGTGCCAGCAGCACGGGGACAGGGCCCCATGGCTACACCTTC. The full variable domain, with the rest looked up from reference TRBV7-9 and TRBJ1-2, is DTGVSQNPRHKITKRGQNVTFRCDPISEHNRLYWYRQTLGQGPEFLTYFQNEAQLEKSRLLSDRFSAERPKGSFSTLEIQRTEQGDSAMYLCASSTGTGPHGYTFGSGTRLTVV.